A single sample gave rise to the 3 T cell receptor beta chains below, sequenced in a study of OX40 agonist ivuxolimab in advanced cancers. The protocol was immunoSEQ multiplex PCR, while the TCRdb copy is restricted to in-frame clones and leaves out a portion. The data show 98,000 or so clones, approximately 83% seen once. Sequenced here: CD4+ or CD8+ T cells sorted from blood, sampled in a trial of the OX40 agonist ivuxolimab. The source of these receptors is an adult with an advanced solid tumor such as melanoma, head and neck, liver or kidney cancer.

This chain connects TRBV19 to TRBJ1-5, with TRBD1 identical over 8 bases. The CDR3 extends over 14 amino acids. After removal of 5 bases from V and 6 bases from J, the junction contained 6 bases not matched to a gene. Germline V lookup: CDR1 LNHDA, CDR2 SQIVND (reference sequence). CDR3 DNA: TGTGCCAGTAGTCCCCCAGGGGGCCGTCAGCCCCAGCATTTT. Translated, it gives CASSPPGGRQPQHF.

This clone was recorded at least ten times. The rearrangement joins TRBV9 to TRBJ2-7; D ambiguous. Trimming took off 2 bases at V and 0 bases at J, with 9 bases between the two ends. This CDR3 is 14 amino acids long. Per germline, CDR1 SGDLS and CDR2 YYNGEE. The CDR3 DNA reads TGTGCCAGCAGCGTCAATCTAGGCTCCTACGAGCAGTACTTC. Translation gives CASSVNLGSYEQYF.

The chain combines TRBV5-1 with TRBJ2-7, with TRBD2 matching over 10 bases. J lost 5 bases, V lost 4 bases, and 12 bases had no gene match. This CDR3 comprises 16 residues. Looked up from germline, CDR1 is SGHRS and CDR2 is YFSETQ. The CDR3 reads CASSPPLAGATNEQYF. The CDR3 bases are TGCGCCAGCAGCCCCCCTCTAGCGGGGGCTACTAACGAGCAGTACTTC.